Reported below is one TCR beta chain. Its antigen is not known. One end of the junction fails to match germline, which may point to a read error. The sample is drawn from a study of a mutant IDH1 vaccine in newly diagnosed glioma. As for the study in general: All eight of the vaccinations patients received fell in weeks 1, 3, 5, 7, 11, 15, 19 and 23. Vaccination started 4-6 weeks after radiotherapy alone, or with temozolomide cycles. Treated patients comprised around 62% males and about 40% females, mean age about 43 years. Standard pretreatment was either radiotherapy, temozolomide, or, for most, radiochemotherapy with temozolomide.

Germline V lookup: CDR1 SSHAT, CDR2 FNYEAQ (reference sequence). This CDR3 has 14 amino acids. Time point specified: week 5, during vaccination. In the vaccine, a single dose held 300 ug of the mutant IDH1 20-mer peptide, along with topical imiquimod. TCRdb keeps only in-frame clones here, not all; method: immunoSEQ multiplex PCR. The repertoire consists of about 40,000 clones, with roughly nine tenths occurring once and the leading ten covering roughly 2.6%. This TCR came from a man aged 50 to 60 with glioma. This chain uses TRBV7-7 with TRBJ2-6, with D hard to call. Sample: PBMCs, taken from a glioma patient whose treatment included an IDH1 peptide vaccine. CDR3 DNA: TGTGCTAGCAGCCCCATATCTGGGGCCAACGTCCTGACTTTC. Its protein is CASSPISGANVLTF.